The 23 T cell receptor beta chains in this list originate from one sample, sequenced in a study of T cells in Graves' hyperthyroidism and ophthalmopathy. Researchers amplified the TCR beta CDR3 regions from RNA transcripts. TCR CDR3 underwent first-round RT-PCR with the HTBI primer set. TCRdb reanalysed the multiplex PCR reads using MiXCR and keeps one entry per CDR3 protein. The sample includes fewer than 700,000 distinct CDR3 sequences, more than 15% seen only once; the top ten take 17%. Sequencing used blood. The origin of the receptors is a woman aged 18-30 years with Graves' ophthalmopathy.

This clonotype was counted between two and nine times. The chain combines TRBV4-3 with TRBJ1-2, with D uncertain. Between the trimmed V and J ends, which lost 4 bases and 1 base, there was a span of 10 bases. CDR3 length equals 14 residues. Germline CDR1 LGHNA, CDR2 YSLEER. Here the CDR3 DNA reads TGCGCCAGCAGCCCTGAACAGAGTAACTATGGCTACACCTTC. It codes for CASSPEQSNYGYTF.

The chain links TRBV4-2 to TRBJ1-4; no reliable D call. V was pared by 4 bases and J by 4 bases, with 16 bases between. The V gene's germline CDR1 is LGHNA and CDR2 YNFKEQ. CDR3 length equals 16 residues. CDR3 DNA sequence: TGTGCCAGCAGCCGAGCAGAAGCGGACGGTAATGAAAAACTGTTTTTT. Amino acids: CASSRAEADGNEKLFF.

This clonotype was counted at least ten times. The rearrangement joins TRBV28 to TRBJ1-2; D unclear. The CDR3 is made up of 17 amino acids. Between the trimmed V and J ends, which lost 4 bases and 0 bases, there was a span of 18 bases. The germline gives CDR1 MDHEN, CDR2 SYDVKM. CDR3 nucleotides: TGTGCCAGCAGTTCCGTAAGATTGATGAAAGCTAACTATGGCTACACCTTC. Amino acids: CASSSVRLMKANYGYTF.

In this sample, this clonotype turned up many times. As DNA, the CDR3 is TGTGCCAGCAGTTTATTCGAGGACAGGGGGCTGCCCAATGAGCAGTTCTTC. Its protein is CASSLFEDRGLPNEQFF. The chain recombines TRBV27 with TRBJ2-1; 11 bases map to TRBD1. Germline values: CDR1 MNHEY, CDR2 SMNVEV (reference sequence). J lost 6 bases, V lost 1 base, and 8 bases had no gene match. CDR3 size: 17 residues.

Concerning this clonotype itself: A much larger clone differs by one base, so this may be a read error. The chain combines TRBV6-2 or TRBV6-3 with TRBJ1-4; D is perhaps TRBD1 (6 bases). Trimming removed 6 bases at V and 4 bases at J, with 12 bases between. The CDR3 has 14 residues. The germline V gene has CDR1 MNHEY and CDR2 SVGEGT. As DNA, the CDR3 is TGTGCCAGCAGCCAGGGGACACGTAATGAAAAACTGTTTTTT. Its protein product is CASSQGTRNEKLFF.

Remarks on this clonotype: A much larger clone differs by one base, so this may be a read error. The chain has TRBV28 and TRBJ2-2, with D uncertain. Between the trimmed V and J ends, which lost 8 bases and 3 bases, there was a span of 16 bases. Germline assignment: CDR1 MDHEN and CDR2 SYDVKM. The CDR3 is 15 residues long. In DNA, the CDR3 is TGTGCCAGCGGCCGCAGGCAGACGGACACCGGGGAGCTGTTTTTT. Its translation: CASGRRQTDTGELFF.

The chain uses TRBV2 and TRBJ2-7; D gene uncertain. Looked up from germline, CDR1 is SNHLY and CDR2 is FYNNEI. V was trimmed by 4 bases and J by 2 bases, leaving 6 bases between them. There are 12 residues in the CDR3. CDR3 residues: CASSGGTYEQYF. The CDR3 DNA reads as TGTGCCAGCAGTGGCGGTACCTACGAGCAGTACTTC.

There are a few counts of this clonotype. The rearrangement uses TRBV24-1 and TRBJ1-1; D ambiguous. V lost 0 bases and J 5 bases, leaving 6 bases between the germline ends. CDR1 and CDR2 from the germline V gene are KGHDR and SFDVKD. The CDR3 totals 13 residues. CDR3 amino acids: CATSDLRGTEAFF. As DNA, the CDR3 is TGTGCCACCAGTGATTTGCGAGGGACTGAAGCTTTCTTT.

The table lists this clonotype with many counts. V is TRBV28 and J is TRBJ2-5, with D tentatively TRBD2 (6 bases). The CDR3 length is 14 residues. Germline V gives CDR1 MDHEN, CDR2 SYDVKM. The V end was cut by 2 bases, the J end by 4 bases, with 11 bases between. CDR3 nucleotides: TGTGCCAGCAGTTTAGGCGGGGTCAGAGAGACCCAGTACTTC. Residues: CASSLGGVRETQYF.

The sample holds a few counts of this clonotype. The chain uses TRBV24-1 and TRBJ2-1, with TRBD2 identical over 9 bases. With 3 bases clipped from V and 5 bases from J, the junction kept 19 bases outside the gene matches. The CDR3 is 20 residues long. The germline gives CDR1 KGHDR, CDR2 SFDVKD. The CDR3 here is CATSDGETSGYTKPHNEQFF. DNA of the CDR3: TGTGCCACCAGTGATGGCGAAACTAGCGGGTACACAAAACCCCACAATGAGCAGTTCTTC.

This clonotype was counted many times. The V call is TRBV5-1, the J call TRBJ1-1; D gene unclear. Germline V gives CDR1 SGHRS, CDR2 YFSETQ. Trimming removed 0 bases at V and 0 bases at J, with 6 bases between. The CDR3 loop spans 14 amino acids. In DNA, the CDR3 is TGCGCCAGCAGCTTGGAGCCTGTGAACACTGAAGCTTTCTTT. Its protein is CASSLEPVNTEAFF.

In this sample, this clonotype turned up many times. The rearrangement joins TRBV10-3 to TRBJ2-1; TRBD2 aligns across 8 bases. Germline V gives CDR1 ENHRY, CDR2 SYGVKD. The CDR3 is made up of 13 amino acids. The V segment lost 5 bases and the J segment 3 bases; nucleotides outside the gene matches: 0. This CDR3 is CAISSGSYNEQFF. The CDR3 region has the DNA TGTGCCATCAGTAGCGGGAGCTACAATGAGCAGTTCTTC.

The chain uses TRBV27 and TRBJ2-2; D remains ambiguous. Trimming shortened V by 4 bases and J by 5 bases, and 8 bases separated the two germline ends. CDR1 and CDR2 (germline): MNHEY, SMNVEV (reference sequence). This CDR3 region has 13 residues. DNA of the CDR3: TGTGCCAGCAGTTGGATGGGGACCGGGGAGCTGTTTTTT. It yields the protein CASSWMGTGELFF.

This clonotype turned up a few times. V gene TRBV19 combines with J gene TRBJ2-1; TRBD2 aligns across 11 bases. With 6 bases clipped from V and 3 bases from J, the junction kept 4 bases outside the gene matches. The CDR3 has 15 residues. Germline CDR1 and CDR2: LNHDA and SQIVND (reference sequence). CDR3 region: CASRVAGGYYNEQFF. CDR3 nucleotide sequence: TGTGCCAGTAGAGTAGCGGGGGGGTACTACAATGAGCAGTTCTTC.

There are many counts of this clonotype. The V and J genes are TRBV28 and TRBJ1-5, with a weak D call TRBD1 (6 bases). Germline loops: CDR1 MDHEN, CDR2 SYDVKM. V shed 8 bases and J shed 2 bases, with 13 bases lying between them. The CDR3 is made up of 14 amino acids. The DNA of the CDR3 is TGTGCCAGCCGACAGGCACAGGGCAATCAGCCCCAGCATTTT. Protein sequence: CASRQAQGNQPQHF.

With respect to this clonotype: Likely a read error: the CDR3 ends without its conserved phenylalanine or tryptophan. CDR3 DNA sequence: TGTGCCAGCAGCTTAATGAACTATGGCTACACCTCC. It specifies CASSLMNYGYTS. This chain links TRBV7-9 with TRBJ1-2, with D uncertain. Between the trimmed V and J ends, which lost 2 bases and 2 bases, there was a span of 3 bases. The CDR3 is made up of 12 amino acids. Germline lookup yields CDR1 SEHNR and CDR2 FQNEAQ (reference sequence).

The chain joins TRBV6-1 to TRBJ1-5, with TRBD1 matching over 7 bases. CDR3 length: 13 residues. Per the germline V gene, CDR1 is MNHNS and CDR2 is SASEGT. V lost 8 bases to trimming and J lost 9 bases; unmatched junction nucleotides: 10. CDR3 sequence (DNA): TGTGCCAGCGGGGAAGGGACAGTGAGGCCCCAGCATTTT. Translated, it gives CASGEGTVRPQHF.

CDR3 DNA sequence: TGTGCCAGCAGCTTAGAGACAGGGATGCAGTATTTT. It specifies CASSLETGMQYF. The rearrangement links TRBV7-9 to TRBJ2-3; 7 positions agree with TRBD1. Germline lookup yields CDR1 SEHNR and CDR2 FQNEAQ (reference sequence). The CDR3 has 12 amino acids. V gave up 1 base and J gave up 11 bases; unmatched junction bases: 3.

In this sample, this clonotype turned up a few times. The V gene is TRBV7-3, the J gene TRBJ1-1; D ambiguous. Between the trimmed V and J ends, which lost 0 bases and 0 bases, there was a span of 8 bases. In germline, CDR1 is SGHTA, CDR2 FQGTGA. This CDR3 is built from 15 residues. CDR3 sequence reads: CASSLTGQVNTEAFF. The CDR3 nucleotides read TGTGCCAGCAGCTTAACCGGGCAGGTGAACACTGAAGCTTTCTTT. The whole variable domain, remainder taken from reference TRBV7-3 and TRBJ1-1, is GAGVSQTPSNKVTEKGKYVELRCDPISGHTALYWYRQSLGQGPEFLIYFQGTGAADDSGLPNDRFFAVRPEGSVSTLKIQRTERGDSAVYLCASSLTGQVNTEAFFGQGTRLTVV.

The J gene is TRBJ2-2, the V gene TRBV6-1, with 8 nucleotides matching TRBD2. Germline CDR1 and CDR2: MNHNS and SASEGT. Losses at the gene ends were 8 bases for V and 4 bases for J; bases not matched to a gene: 3. CDR3 length: 13 residues. The DNA for the CDR3 is TGTGCCAGCTGTCGGGGGGGCACCGGGGAGCTGTTTTTT. Encoded protein: CASCRGGTGELFF.

This clonotype was observed once. The gene calls are TRBV9 and TRBJ2-1; D gene unclear. Trimming took 3 bases from V and 6 from J, leaving 10 bases between them. CDR1 is SGDLS, CDR2 YYNGEE, per germline. CDR3 length: 13 amino acids. The CDR3 spells CASSGVGSNEQFF. The CDR3 DNA reads as TGTGCCAGCAGCGGCGTCGGGTCCAATGAGCAGTTCTTC.

This clonotype has at least ten counts. The genes are TRBV12-3 or TRBV12-4 and TRBJ1-1, with D unresolved. The V and J ends lost 0 bases and 5 bases respectively, with 7 bases between them. The CDR3 totals 13 residues. The CDR3 is CASSLARWTEAFF. In nucleotides, the CDR3 is TGTGCCAGCAGTTTAGCCCGTTGGACTGAAGCTTTCTTT.

In its sample, this clonotype was seen many times. The chain employs TRBV30 and TRBJ2-1, with D unresolved. Trimming removed 0 bases from V and 7 bases from J, with 10 bases in between. The CDR3 has 13 amino acids. Germline V gives CDR1 GTSNPN, CDR2 SVGIG (reference sequence). CDR3 in DNA: TGTGCCTGGAGTGTGTTACTCAAAAATGAGCAGTTCTTC. Protein product: CAWSVLLKNEQFF. The full variable domain, in which reference TRBV30 and TRBJ2-1 provide the parts outside the CDR3, is SQTIHQWPATLVQPVGSPLSLECTVEGTSNPNLYWYRQAAGRGLQLLFYSVGIGQISSEVPQNLSASRPQDRQFILSSKKLLLSDSGFYLCAWSVLLKNEQFFGPGTRLTVL.